This entry lists 23 T cell receptor beta chains sequenced from one sample in a study of T cells in tumors after PD-1 blockade. TCRdb keeps only in-frame clones here, not all; method: immunoSEQ multiplex PCR. Here the sample spans 40,000 to 55,000 clones, nearly 80% being singletons. The sequencing here drew on PBMCs, taken before anti-PD-1 treatment. Receptor source: a human donor with basal cell carcinoma.

This clone was counted only a few times. The chain recombines TRBV9 with TRBJ2-7; the match to TRBD2 covers 12 bases. This CDR3 contains 15 residues. Germline assignment: CDR1 SGDLS and CDR2 YYNGEE. The V and J ends lost 3 bases and 6 bases, in that order; junction bases with no gene match: 7. CDR3 DNA sequence: TGTGCCAGCAGCGCCGGACTAGCGGGACATAGCGAGCAGTACTTC. This sequence encodes CASSAGLAGHSEQYF.

J is TRBJ1-2 and V is TRBV30, with D possibly being TRBD1 (5 bases). The CDR3 consists of 16 residues. Germline CDR1 and CDR2: GTSNPN and SVGIG (reference sequence). Between the trimmed V and J ends, which lost 2 bases and 1 base, there was a span of 17 bases. The CDR3 region has the DNA TGTGCCTGGAGTACCTTACTGGGGGAGTTTAACTATGGCTACACCTTC. Protein: CAWSTLLGEFNYGYTF.

This rearrangement joins TRBV6-5 to TRBJ1-2; TRBD1 might be the D (6 bases). V shed 8 bases and J shed 4 bases, with 14 bases lying between them. The germline V gene has CDR1 MNHEY and CDR2 SVGAGI. CDR3 length: 13 residues. The DNA for the CDR3 is TGTGCCAGCGAGGGGGGCAGATCCTATGGCTACACCTTC. This gives the protein CASEGGRSYGYTF.

By share, this clone ranks as medium-sized. This chain connects TRBV7-9 to TRBJ1-2, with D unclear. V lost 1 base and J lost 2, with 2 bases in between. The CDR3 sequence is 12 residues long. Germline-derived CDR1 and CDR2 are SEHNR and FQNEAQ (reference sequence). Here the CDR3 reads CASSLVNYGYTF. The CDR3 region has the DNA TGTGCCAGCAGCTTAGTAAACTATGGCTACACCTTC. Looking up the rest from reference TRBV7-9 and TRBJ1-2 gives the full variable domain: DTGVSQNPRHKITKRGQNVTFRCDPISEHNRLYWYRQTLGQGPEFLTYFQNEAQLEKSRLLSDRFSAERPKGSFSTLEIQRTEQGDSAMYLCASSLVNYGYTFGSGTRLTVV.

By share, this clone ranks as medium-sized. The chain couples TRBV5-1 to TRBJ1-1, with D hard to call. Trimming cost V 1 base and J 1 base, with 5 bases left between them. The germline V gene has CDR1 SGHRS and CDR2 YFSETQ. The CDR3 sequence is 13 residues long. CDR3 nucleotide sequence: TGCGCCAGCAGCTTGTCACAGAACACTGAAGCTTTCTTT. It yields the protein CASSLSQNTEAFF.

This clone occurred a few times. The rearrangement links TRBV5-1 to TRBJ1-4, with D hard to call. V lost 0 bases and J 5 bases, leaving 8 bases between the germline ends. The CDR3 has 14 residues. Germline V gene lookup returns CDR1 SGHRS and CDR2 YFSETQ. The CDR3 sequence: CASSLGSLNEKLFF. CDR3 sequence (DNA): TGCGCCAGCAGCTTGGGCAGCTTGAATGAAAAACTGTTTTTT. Full variable domain (rest looked up from reference TRBV5-1 and TRBJ1-4): KAGVTQTPRYLIKTRGQQVTLSCSPISGHRSVSWYQQTPGQGLQFLFEYFSETQRNKGNFPGRFSGRQFSNSRSEMNVSTLELGDSALYLCASSLGSLNEKLFFGSGTQLSVL.

This clone was seen a handful of times. This sequence joins TRBV5-1 and TRBJ2-7; D possibly corresponds to TRBD2 (6 bases). V was trimmed by 0 bases and J by 0 bases, leaving 7 bases between them. The V gene's germline CDR1 is SGHRS and CDR2 YFSETQ. CDR3 length: 14 residues. The CDR3 DNA is TGCGCCAGCAGCTTGGCCGGGGGCTCCTACGAGCAGTACTTC. As protein: CASSLAGGSYEQYF. The whole variable domain, filled in from reference TRBV5-1 and TRBJ2-7, reads KAGVTQTPRYLIKTRGQQVTLSCSPISGHRSVSWYQQTPGQGLQFLFEYFSETQRNKGNFPGRFSGRQFSNSRSEMNVSTLELGDSALYLCASSLAGGSYEQYFGPGTRLTVT.

This clone showed up just a few times. This chain connects TRBV6-6 to TRBJ2-1; TRBD1 matches at 10 bases. V lost 2 bases to trimming and J lost 8 bases; unmatched junction nucleotides: 6. CDR1 is MNHNY, CDR2 SVGAGI, per germline (reference sequence). The CDR3 consists of 15 residues. CDR3 DNA: TGTGCCAGCAGTTACGCCGACAGGGGGCGGGATGAGCAGTTCTTC. Translated: CASSYADRGRDEQFF.

This chain links TRBV5-4 with TRBJ2-3, with 8 bases fitting TRBD2. CDR3 length equals 14 residues. J lost 6 bases, V lost 6 bases, and 9 bases had no gene match. From germline, CDR1 is SGHNT and CDR2 YYREEE (reference sequence). This chain's CDR3 is CASMIAGIADTQYF. The CDR3 nucleotides are TGTGCCAGCATGATAGCGGGGATCGCGGATACGCAGTATTTT.

The chain recombines TRBV14 with TRBJ2-7; D uncertain. V lost 1 base, J lost 1 base, and 11 bases lay in between. CDR1 is SGHDN and CDR2 is FVKESK in the germline V gene. The CDR3 has 15 residues. The CDR3 spells CASSQAARRSYEQYF. In DNA, the CDR3 is TGTGCCAGCAGCCAAGCAGCGCGTCGATCCTACGAGCAGTACTTC.

The chain combines TRBV11-1 with TRBJ2-3, with 10 bases lining up with TRBD1. Germline CDR1 is SGHAT and CDR2 is FQDESV (reference sequence). The trim removed 3 bases at V and 4 bases at J, leaving 4 bases unmatched. CDR3 length equals 15 residues. CDR3 sequence: CASSLGGTGADTQYF. The CDR3 coding sequence is TGTGCCAGCAGCTTGGGAGGGACAGGGGCAGATACGCAGTATTTT.

V and J are TRBV3-1 (or the pseudogene TRBV3-2) and TRBJ2-5; tentatively, D is TRBD2 (6 bases). The CDR3 consists of 15 residues. The V end lost 1 base, the J end lost 1 base, and 10 bases lay between the germline ends. Germline loops: CDR1 LGHDT, CDR2 YNNKEL (reference sequence). The CDR3 loop reads CASSQAGAAQETQYF. The CDR3 DNA reads TGTGCCAGCAGCCAAGCGGGAGCGGCCCAAGAGACCCAGTACTTC.

The V gene is TRBV27, the J gene TRBJ1-1; no clear D. The CDR3 spans 15 residues. Germline V CDR1 and CDR2: MNHEY, SMNVEV (reference sequence). Between the trimmed V and J ends, which lost 0 bases and 5 bases, there was a span of 13 bases. CDR3 residues: CASSLSAGIVTEAFF. As DNA, the CDR3 is TGTGCCAGCAGTTTATCGGCGGGTATTGTGACTGAAGCTTTCTTT.

The rearrangement links TRBV19 to TRBJ2-7, with D maybe TRBD1 (6 bases). The CDR3 sequence is 13 residues long. Germline assignment: CDR1 LNHDA and CDR2 SQIVND (reference sequence). The V end lost 5 bases, the J end lost 2 bases, and 10 bases lay between the germline ends. The CDR3 DNA sequence: TGTGCCAGTAGTGACAGGCAGACCTACGAGCAGTACTTC. Translated: CASSDRQTYEQYF.

The chain uses TRBV19 and TRBJ2-1, with D unresolved. Germline-derived CDR1 and CDR2 are LNHDA and SQIVND (reference sequence). The germline V and J ends were trimmed by 4 bases and 7 bases, with 5 bases remaining between them. This CDR3 has 11 amino acids. The CDR3 sequence is CASSRSNEQFF. In nucleotides, the CDR3 is TGTGCCAGTAGTAGATCAAATGAGCAGTTCTTC.

The rearrangement uses TRBV30 and TRBJ1-1, with 8 bases aligning to TRBD1. J gave up 11 bases and V 2 bases, and 7 bases lay outside the gene matches. Germline assignment: CDR1 GTSNPN and CDR2 SVGIG (reference sequence). CDR3 length: 12 amino acids. The CDR3 is CAWSRQGNWAFF. CDR3 nucleotides: TGTGCCTGGAGTCGACAGGGGAACTGGGCTTTCTTT. The whole variable domain, remainder taken from reference TRBV30 and TRBJ1-1, is SQTIHQWPATLVQPVGSPLSLECTVEGTSNPNLYWYRQAAGRGLQLLFYSVGIGQISSEVPQNLSASRPQDRQFILSSKKLLLSDSGFYLCAWSRQGNWAFFGQGTRLTVV.

V gene TRBV20-1 combines with J gene TRBJ1-1; D not resolved. With 7 bases removed from V and 1 base from J, the gap between germline ends came to 7 bases. The germline V gene encodes CDR1 DFQATT and CDR2 SNEGSKA (reference sequence). This CDR3 contains 11 residues. The CDR3 DNA is TGCAGTGGCAAAAGGAACACTGAAGCTTTCTTT. Translated, it gives CSGKRNTEAFF.

The chain couples TRBV10-3 to TRBJ2-3; D is perhaps TRBD1 or TRBD2 (5 bases each). Trimming took off 9 bases at V and 5 bases at J, with 6 bases between the two ends. This CDR3 comprises 10 residues. CDR1 ENHRY and CDR2 SYGVKD come from the germline V gene. CDR3 region: CAMGRDTQYF. In nucleotides, the CDR3 is TGTGCCATGGGACGAGATACGCAGTATTTT.

This clone has only a few counts. V and J are TRBV30 and TRBJ1-5; D unclear. V was trimmed by 0 bases and J by 7 bases, leaving 13 bases between them. The CDR3 sequence is 14 residues long. Per germline, CDR1 GTSNPN and CDR2 SVGIG (reference sequence). The CDR3 sequence is CAWSVTRQNQPQHF. The CDR3 DNA reads TGTGCCTGGAGTGTAACCCGGCAAAACCAGCCCCAGCATTTT. Drawing the rest from reference TRBV30 and TRBJ1-5, the complete variable domain is SQTIHQWPATLVQPVGSPLSLECTVEGTSNPNLYWYRQAAGRGLQLLFYSVGIGQISSEVPQNLSASRPQDRQFILSSKKLLLSDSGFYLCAWSVTRQNQPQHFGDGTRLSIL.

The V call is TRBV7-3, the J call TRBJ2-1, with a tentative D call TRBD1 (7 bases). The germline V and J ends were trimmed by 3 bases and 7 bases, with 16 bases remaining between them. The CDR3 consists of 15 residues. Looked up from germline, CDR1 is SGHTA and CDR2 is FQGTGA. The CDR3 spells CASSLGFQGGNEQFF. The CDR3 DNA sequence: TGTGCCAGCAGCTTGGGATTCCAGGGGGGAAATGAGCAGTTCTTC.

This chain links TRBV30 with TRBJ2-1; the D is unclear. The CDR3 is 12 amino acids. Germline V CDR1 and CDR2: GTSNPN, SVGIG (reference sequence). V shed 0 bases and J shed 2 bases, with 2 bases lying between them. CDR3 residues: CAWSVPYNEQFF. The CDR3 nucleotides are TGTGCCTGGAGTGTACCCTACAATGAGCAGTTCTTC. The whole variable domain, remainder taken from reference TRBV30 and TRBJ2-1, is SQTIHQWPATLVQPVGSPLSLECTVEGTSNPNLYWYRQAAGRGLQLLFYSVGIGQISSEVPQNLSASRPQDRQFILSSKKLLLSDSGFYLCAWSVPYNEQFFGPGTRLTVL.

The chain has TRBV5-1 and TRBJ1-1, with no clear D. CDR1 and CDR2 from the germline V gene are SGHRS and YFSETQ. With 3 bases removed from V and 7 bases from J, the gap between germline ends came to 16 bases. The CDR3 length is 14 residues. The CDR3: CASSSGGGKNEAFF. CDR3 coding DNA: TGCGCCAGCAGCTCGGGCGGTGGGAAAAATGAAGCTTTCTTT.

The sample holds one count of this clone. The J gene is TRBJ2-7, the V gene TRBV2; unclear D gene. Germline V gives CDR1 SNHLY, CDR2 FYNNEI. The CDR3 length is 10 residues. V was cut by 5 bases and J by 5 bases, with 4 bases left in between. CDR3 in DNA: TGTGCCAGCAGTATCGACGAGCAGTACTTC. Its protein product is CASSIDEQYF. Combining the CDR3 with reference TRBV2 and TRBJ2-7 gives the whole variable domain EPEVTQTPSHQVTQMGQEVILRCVPISNHLYFYWYRQILGQKVEFLVSFYNNEISEKSEIFDDQFSVERPDGSNFTLKIRSTKLEDSAMYFCASSIDEQYFGPGTRLTVT.